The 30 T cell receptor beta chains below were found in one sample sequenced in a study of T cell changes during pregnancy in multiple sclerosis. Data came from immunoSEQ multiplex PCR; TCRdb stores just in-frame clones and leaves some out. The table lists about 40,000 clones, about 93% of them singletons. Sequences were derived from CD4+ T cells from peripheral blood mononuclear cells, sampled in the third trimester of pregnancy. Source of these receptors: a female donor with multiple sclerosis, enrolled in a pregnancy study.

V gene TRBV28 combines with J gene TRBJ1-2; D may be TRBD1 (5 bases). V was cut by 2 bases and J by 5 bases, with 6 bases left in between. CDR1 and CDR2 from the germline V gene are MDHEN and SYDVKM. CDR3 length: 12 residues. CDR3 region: CASSLTGYGYTF. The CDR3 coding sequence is TGTGCCAGCAGTTTAACAGGTTATGGCTACACCTTC.

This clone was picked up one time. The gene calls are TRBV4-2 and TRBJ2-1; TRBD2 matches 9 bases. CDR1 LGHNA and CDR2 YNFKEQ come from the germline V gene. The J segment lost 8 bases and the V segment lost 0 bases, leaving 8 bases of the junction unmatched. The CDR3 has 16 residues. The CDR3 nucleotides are TGTGCCAGCAGCCAAGATGGGACTAGCAGGAGGTATGAGCAGTTCTTC. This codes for CASSQDGTSRRYEQFF.

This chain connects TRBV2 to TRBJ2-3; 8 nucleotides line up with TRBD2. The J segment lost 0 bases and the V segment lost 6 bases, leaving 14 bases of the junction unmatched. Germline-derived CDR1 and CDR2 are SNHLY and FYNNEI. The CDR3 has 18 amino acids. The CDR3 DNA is TGTGCCAGCAGGCAGCCTCCCGTAGCGGGGATTAGCACAGATACGCAGTATTTT. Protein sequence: CASRQPPVAGISTDTQYF.

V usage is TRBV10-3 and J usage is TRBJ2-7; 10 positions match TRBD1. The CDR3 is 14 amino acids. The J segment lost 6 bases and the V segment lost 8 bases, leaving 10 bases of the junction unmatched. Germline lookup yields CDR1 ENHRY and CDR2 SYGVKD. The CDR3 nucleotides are TGTGCCATCCGGTCCGCGACAGGGGGCTCCGAGCAGTACTTC. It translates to CAIRSATGGSEQYF.

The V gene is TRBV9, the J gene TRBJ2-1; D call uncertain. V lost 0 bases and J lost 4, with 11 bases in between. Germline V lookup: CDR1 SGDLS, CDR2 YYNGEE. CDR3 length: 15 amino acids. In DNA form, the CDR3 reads TGTGCCAGCAGCGTAGGGAGTAGCTCTTACAATGAGCAGTTCTTC. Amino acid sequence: CASSVGSSSYNEQFF.

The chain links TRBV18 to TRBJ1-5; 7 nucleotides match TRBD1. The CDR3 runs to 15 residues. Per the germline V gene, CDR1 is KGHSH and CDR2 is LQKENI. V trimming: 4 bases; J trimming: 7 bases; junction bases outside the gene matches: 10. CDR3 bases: TGTGCCAGCTCACACACCTCGACAGGGTTCCAGCCCCAGCATTTT. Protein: CASSHTSTGFQPQHF.

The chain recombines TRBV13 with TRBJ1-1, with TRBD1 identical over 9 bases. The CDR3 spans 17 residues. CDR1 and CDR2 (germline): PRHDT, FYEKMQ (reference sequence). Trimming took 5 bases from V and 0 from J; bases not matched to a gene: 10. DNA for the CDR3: TGTGCCAGCAGCACAGGACAGGGGACTCCTATGAACACTGAAGCTTTCTTT. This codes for CASSTGQGTPMNTEAFF.

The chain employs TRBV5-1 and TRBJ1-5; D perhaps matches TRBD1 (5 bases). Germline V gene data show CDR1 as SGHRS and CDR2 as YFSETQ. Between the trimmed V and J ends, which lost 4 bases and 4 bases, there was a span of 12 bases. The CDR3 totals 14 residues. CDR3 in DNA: TGCGCCAGCAGCCCGGACATCGGTAATCAGCCCCAGCATTTT. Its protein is CASSPDIGNQPQHF.

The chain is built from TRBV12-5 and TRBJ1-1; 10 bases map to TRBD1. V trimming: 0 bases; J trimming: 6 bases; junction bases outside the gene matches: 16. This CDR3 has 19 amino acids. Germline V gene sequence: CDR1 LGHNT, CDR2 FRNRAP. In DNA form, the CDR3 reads TGTGCTAGTGGTTTGGTACTGGGACAGGGGCCTCAGGGGGTATCTGAAGCTTTCTTT. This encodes CASGLVLGQGPQGVSEAFF.

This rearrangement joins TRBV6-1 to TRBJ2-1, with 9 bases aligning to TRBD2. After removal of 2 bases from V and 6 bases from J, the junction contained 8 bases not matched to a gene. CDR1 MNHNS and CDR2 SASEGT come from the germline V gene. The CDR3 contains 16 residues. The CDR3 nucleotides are TGTGCCAGCAGTGAAACATGGGGGACTAGCTTCAATGAGCAGTTCTTC. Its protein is CASSETWGTSFNEQFF.

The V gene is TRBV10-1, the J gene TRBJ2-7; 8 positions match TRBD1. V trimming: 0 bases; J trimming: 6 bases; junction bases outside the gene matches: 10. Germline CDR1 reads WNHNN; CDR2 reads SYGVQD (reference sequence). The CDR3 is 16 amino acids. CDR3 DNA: TGCGCCAGCAGTGAGTCGATAGGACAGGGTATCAGCGAGCAGTACTTC. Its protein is CASSESIGQGISEQYF.

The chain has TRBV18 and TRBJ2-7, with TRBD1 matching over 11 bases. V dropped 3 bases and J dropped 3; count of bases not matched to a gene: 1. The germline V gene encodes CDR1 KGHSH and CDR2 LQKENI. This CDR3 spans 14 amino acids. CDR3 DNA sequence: TGTGCCAGCTCACCTGGGACAGGGGGCTACGAGCAGTACTTC. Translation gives CASSPGTGGYEQYF.

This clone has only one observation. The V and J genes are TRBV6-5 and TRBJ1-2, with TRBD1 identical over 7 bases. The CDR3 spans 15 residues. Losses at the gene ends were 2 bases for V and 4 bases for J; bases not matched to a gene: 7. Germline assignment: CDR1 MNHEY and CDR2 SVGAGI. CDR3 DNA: TGTGCCAGCAGTTACCCCCGCCCAGGGGGCTATGGCTACACCTTC. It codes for CASSYPRPGGYGYTF.

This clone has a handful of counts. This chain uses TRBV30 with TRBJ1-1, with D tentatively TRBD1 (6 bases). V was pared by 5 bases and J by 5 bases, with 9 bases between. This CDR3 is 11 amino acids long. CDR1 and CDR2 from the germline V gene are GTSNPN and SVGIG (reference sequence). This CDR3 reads CAWQQGTEAFF. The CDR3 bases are TGTGCCTGGCAACAGGGAACTGAAGCTTTCTTT.

This chain's CDR3 is CASSWGTSGSFSEQYF. The CDR3 DNA follows: TGCGCCAGCAGCTGGGGGACTAGCGGGAGTTTCTCCGAGCAGTACTTC. This chain joins TRBV5-1 and TRBJ2-7; 14 bases line up with TRBD2. This CDR3 comprises 16 residues. V shed 3 bases and J 6 bases; nucleotides not matched to a gene: 8. The germline gives CDR1 SGHRS, CDR2 YFSETQ. Variable domain in full (rest from reference TRBV5-1 and TRBJ2-7): KAGVTQTPRYLIKTRGQQVTLSCSPISGHRSVSWYQQTPGQGLQFLFEYFSETQRNKGNFPGRFSGRQFSNSRSEMNVSTLELGDSALYLCASSWGTSGSFSEQYFGPGTRLTVT.

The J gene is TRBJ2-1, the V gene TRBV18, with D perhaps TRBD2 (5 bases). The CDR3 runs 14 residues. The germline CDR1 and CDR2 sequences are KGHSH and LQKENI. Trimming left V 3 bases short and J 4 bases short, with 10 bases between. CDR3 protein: CASSPRRDYNEQFF. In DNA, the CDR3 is TGTGCCAGCTCACCCAGACGGGATTACAATGAGCAGTTCTTC.

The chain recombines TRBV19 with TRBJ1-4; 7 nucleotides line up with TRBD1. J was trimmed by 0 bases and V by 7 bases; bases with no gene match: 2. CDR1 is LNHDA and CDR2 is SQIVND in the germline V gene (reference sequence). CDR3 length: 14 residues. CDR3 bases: TGTGCCAGTACTGGACAGGCAACTAATGAAAAACTGTTTTTT. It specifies CASTGQATNEKLFF.

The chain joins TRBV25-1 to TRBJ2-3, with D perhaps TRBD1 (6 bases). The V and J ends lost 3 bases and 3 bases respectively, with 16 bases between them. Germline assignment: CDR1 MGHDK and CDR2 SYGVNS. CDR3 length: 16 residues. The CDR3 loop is CASSEGHRARTDTQYF. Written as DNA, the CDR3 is TGTGCCAGCAGTGAGGGCCACAGGGCGAGGACAGATACGCAGTATTTT.

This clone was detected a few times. CDR3 bases: TGTGCCAGTAGTACTGGACACCCCTACGAGCAGTACTTC. Its translation is CASSTGHPYEQYF. The chain links TRBV19 to TRBJ2-7, with D possibly matching TRBD1 (5 bases). CDR1 and CDR2 (germline): LNHDA, SQIVND (reference sequence). The germline V and J ends were trimmed by 4 bases and 2 bases, with 9 bases remaining between them. This CDR3 comprises 13 residues.

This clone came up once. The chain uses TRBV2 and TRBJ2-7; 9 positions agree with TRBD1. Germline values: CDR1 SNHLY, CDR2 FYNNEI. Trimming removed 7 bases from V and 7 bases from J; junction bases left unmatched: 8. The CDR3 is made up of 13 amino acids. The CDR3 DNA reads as TGTGCCAGCAACGGACAGGGGCGGGGGGAGCAGTACTTC. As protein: CASNGQGRGEQYF. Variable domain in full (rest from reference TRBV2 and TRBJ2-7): EPEVTQTPSHQVTQMGQEVILRCVPISNHLYFYWYRQILGQKVEFLVSFYNNEISEKSEIFDDQFSVERPDGSNFTLKIRSTKLEDSAMYFCASNGQGRGEQYFGPGTRLTVT.

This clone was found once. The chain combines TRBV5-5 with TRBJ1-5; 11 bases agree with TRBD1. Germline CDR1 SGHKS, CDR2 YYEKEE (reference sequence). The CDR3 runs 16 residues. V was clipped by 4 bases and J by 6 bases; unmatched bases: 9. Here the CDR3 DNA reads TGTGCCAGCAGCCCCACCAGGACAGGGGGCTTTCAGCCCCAGCATTTT. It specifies CASSPTRTGGFQPQHF.

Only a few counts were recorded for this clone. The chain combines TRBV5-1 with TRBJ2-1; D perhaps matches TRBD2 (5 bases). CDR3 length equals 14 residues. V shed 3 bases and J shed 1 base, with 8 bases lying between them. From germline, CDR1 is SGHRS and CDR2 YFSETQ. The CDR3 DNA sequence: TGCGCCAGCAGCTATAGCGAGTCCTACAATGAGCAGTTCTTC. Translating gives CASSYSESYNEQFF.

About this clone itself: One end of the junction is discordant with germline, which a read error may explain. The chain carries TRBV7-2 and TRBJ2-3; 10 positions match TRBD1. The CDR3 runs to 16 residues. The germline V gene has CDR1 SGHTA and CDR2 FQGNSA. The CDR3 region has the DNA TGTGCCAGCAGCGTAGCCGGGACAGGGGTAATGGATACGCAGTATTTT. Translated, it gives CASSVAGTGVMDTQYF.

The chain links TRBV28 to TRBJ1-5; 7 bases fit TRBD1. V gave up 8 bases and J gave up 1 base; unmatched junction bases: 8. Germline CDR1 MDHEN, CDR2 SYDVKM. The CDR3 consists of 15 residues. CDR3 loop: CASDTGEWSNQPQHF. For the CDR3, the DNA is TGTGCCAGCGACACAGGGGAGTGGAGCAATCAGCCCCAGCATTTT.

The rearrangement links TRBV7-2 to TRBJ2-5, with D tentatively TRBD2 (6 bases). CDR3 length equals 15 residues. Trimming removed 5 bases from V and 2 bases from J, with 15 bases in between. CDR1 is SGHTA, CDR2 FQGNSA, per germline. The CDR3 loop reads CASSSNSGTQETQYF. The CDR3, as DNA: TGTGCCAGCAGCAGTAACTCCGGGACTCAAGAGACCCAGTACTTC.

CDR3 loop: CASSLDSRAIYGYTF. CDR3 nucleotides: TGTGCCAGCAGTTTAGATAGCAGGGCGATCTATGGCTACACCTTC. The chain uses TRBV27 and TRBJ1-2, with a tentative D call TRBD1 (5 bases). Per the germline V gene, CDR1 is MNHEY and CDR2 is SMNVEV (reference sequence). The CDR3 has 15 amino acids. V was pared by 2 bases and J by 4 bases, with 14 bases between.

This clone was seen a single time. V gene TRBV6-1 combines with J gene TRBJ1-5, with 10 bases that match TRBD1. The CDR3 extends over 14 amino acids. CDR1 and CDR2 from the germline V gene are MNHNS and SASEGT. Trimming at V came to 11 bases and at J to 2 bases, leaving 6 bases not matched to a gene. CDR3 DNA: TGTGCCGCCGCCGGACAGGGGGGCAATCAGCCCCAGCATTTT. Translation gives CAAAGQGGNQPQHF.

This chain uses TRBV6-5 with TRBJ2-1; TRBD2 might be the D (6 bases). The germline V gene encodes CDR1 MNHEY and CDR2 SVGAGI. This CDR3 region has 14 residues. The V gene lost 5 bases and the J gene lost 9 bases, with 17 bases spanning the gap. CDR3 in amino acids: CASSTPKAGGEQFF. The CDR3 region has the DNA TGTGCCAGCAGTACCCCCAAAGCCGGGGGTGAGCAGTTCTTC.

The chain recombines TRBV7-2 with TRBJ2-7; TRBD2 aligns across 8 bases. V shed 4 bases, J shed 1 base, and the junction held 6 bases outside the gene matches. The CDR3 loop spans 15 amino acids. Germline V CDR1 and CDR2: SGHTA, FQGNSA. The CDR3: CASSWIGGRSYEQYF. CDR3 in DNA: TGTGCCAGCAGCTGGATAGGCGGGAGGTCCTACGAGCAGTACTTC.

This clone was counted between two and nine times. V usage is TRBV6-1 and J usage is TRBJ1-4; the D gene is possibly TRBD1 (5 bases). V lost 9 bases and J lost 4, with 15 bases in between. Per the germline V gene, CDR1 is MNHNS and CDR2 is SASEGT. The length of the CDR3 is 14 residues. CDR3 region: CASALQGGNEKLFF. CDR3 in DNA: TGTGCCAGTGCCCTGCAGGGTGGTAATGAAAAACTGTTTTTT.